This passage covers 3 T cell receptor beta chains from one sample sequenced in a study of blood T cells in healthy people across ages. A second PCR of about 6 to 12 cycles used a sample-barcoded 5' primer and a J-beta primer mix. TCRdb ran MiXCR on the 5' RACE reads and lists one entry per CDR3 protein. The data show more than 1,400,000 distinct CDR3 sequences, 42% seen once. Specimen: blood. Receptor source: a woman younger than 30 in good health.

The chain carries TRBV20-1 and TRBJ2-7; no clear D. The V gene lost 5 bases and the J gene lost 4 bases, with 9 bases spanning the gap. The CDR3 has 11 amino acids. Germline loops: CDR1 DFQATT, CDR2 SNEGSKA (reference sequence). The CDR3 is CSASAEYEQYF. The DNA of the CDR3 is TGCAGTGCTTCTGCCGAGTACGAGCAGTACTTC.

The chain employs TRBV20-1 and TRBJ2-3, with 7 bases lining up with TRBD2. Trimming cost V 0 bases and J 1 base; bases outside gene matches: 4. Germline-derived CDR1 and CDR2 are DFQATT and SNEGSKA (reference sequence). The CDR3 is made up of 15 amino acids. CDR3 sequence: CSARDAREGTDTQYF. The CDR3, as DNA: TGCAGTGCTAGAGATGCACGGGAGGGCACAGATACGCAGTATTTT.

This rearrangement joins TRBV6-1 to TRBJ2-5, with TRBD1 identical over 10 bases. Germline CDR1 and CDR2: MNHNS and SASEGT. Trimming cost V 5 bases and J 4 bases; bases outside gene matches: 7. This CDR3 spans 15 amino acids. The CDR3 loop reads CASSRTGGRRETQYF. The CDR3 nucleotides read TGTGCCAGCAGTAGGACAGGGGGGCGAAGAGAGACCCAGTACTTC.